These 2 T cell receptor beta chains came from one sample sequenced in a study of identical twins. Via MiXCR, TCRdb re-called the 5' RACE reads, giving one row per CDR3 protein. The sample lists around 650,000 distinct CDR3 sequences, around 7.5% seen once, with 1.5% to 2% in the top ten. The sample also formed part of further work on yellow fever vaccine responses in identical twins.

Sample: PBMCs. The origin of the receptors is a young woman in good health.

This sequence joins TRBV5-1 and TRBJ2-6, with a weak D call TRBD1 (6 bases). CDR3 length equals 18 residues. Germline-derived CDR1 and CDR2 are SGHRS and YFSETQ. V was trimmed by 4 bases and J by 3 bases, leaving 20 bases between them. DNA of the CDR3: TGCGCCAGCAGCCCAAACGACAGGCCCCTTGGTGGGGCCAACGTCCTGACTTTC. It is translated as CASSPNDRPLGGANVLTF.

This clonotype has a count of ten or more. The V gene is TRBV7-3, the J gene TRBJ2-1; TRBD1 is a possible D gene (6 bases). Trimming removed 2 bases from V and 0 bases from J, with 17 bases in between. The CDR3 consists of 18 residues. The germline CDR1 and CDR2 sequences are SGHTA and FQGTGA. The CDR3 DNA follows: TGTGCCAGCAGCTTAGGCCCGGACAGATCAAGCTCCTACAATGAGCAGTTCTTC. It yields the protein CASSLGPDRSSSYNEQFF.